This T cell receptor (beta chain) was obtained from a study of T cell repertoires in cytomegalovirus infection. The CDR3 has 11 residues. Germline V CDR1 and CDR2: ENHRY, SYGVKD. Trimming left V 7 bases short and J 6 bases short, with 7 bases between. On this clonotype itself: The antigen is undetermined.

TCRdb redid the calling of the reads with MiXCR, one entry per CDR3 protein. The sample includes about 530,000 distinct CDR3 sequences, approximately 26% of them seen just once. General study findings and limits: Identification of carriers of CMV plus the relevant HLA was performed using cumulative public TCR beta family frequency. HLA-C-restricted CMV clonotypes gave the most frequent clonotype in two of eight donors.

The sequenced material came from PBMCs. The sequence came from a human donor in good health (CMV status not recorded). Some clones in this sample may be carry-over from other donors' samples. The chain links TRBV10-3 to TRBJ2-1, with D perhaps matching TRBD2 (5 bases). In DNA form, the CDR3 reads TGTGCCATCACCGAGGGCAATGAGCAGTTCTTC. Its protein is CAITEGNEQFF.